This T cell receptor (beta chain) was captured by sequencing in a study of beta chain features in type 1 diabetes. Study-level findings and limits: Cells with high TCR expression could be over-represented when cDNA is sequenced.

Investigators reverse transcribed all isolated RNA, so they sequenced expressed TCRB transcripts. Repertoires were generated with immunoSEQ multiplex PCR, while TCRdb's copy carries only in-frame clones and drops some. The sample includes under 500,000 clones, roughly 30% of them seen just once. This clone was seen more than once but under ten times. What it recognizes is unknown. The receptor was isolated from a man aged 18 to 29 in good health. Source material: naive CD4+ T cells from blood.

This CDR3 reads CASSIGLAGGNTDTQYF. The CDR3 DNA reads as TGTGCCAGCAGCATCGGACTAGCGGGAGGGAACACAGATACGCAGTATTTT. The chain carries TRBV9 and TRBJ2-3; TRBD2 matches at 15 bases. Germline-derived CDR1 and CDR2 are SGDLS and YYNGEE. The V and J ends lost 4 bases and 2 bases, in that order; junction bases with no gene match: 5. CDR3 size: 17 residues.